This T cell receptor (beta chain) was documented in a study of T cells in Graves' hyperthyroidism and ophthalmopathy. Overall study context: Initial diagnosis, before any treatment, was when peripheral blood was collected. Regarding the study as a whole: Also found in blood were most expanded thyroid clonotypes above 0.001.

Comments on this clonotype: Its antigen is unknown.

Germline V gene sequence: CDR1 MNHEY, CDR2 SMNVEV (reference sequence). CDR3 size: 14 residues. Trimming took 8 bases from V and 4 from J, leaving 17 bases between them. RNA transcripts were the template for amplifying TCR beta CDR3 regions. First-round RT-PCR of the TCR CDR3 relied on the HTBI primer set. TCRdb recomputed calls from the multiplex PCR reads with MiXCR, one row per CDR3 protein. In the table there are around 700,000 distinct CDR3 sequences, 18% of which are singletons. Among the patients, aged 18 to 65, hyperthyroidism was newly diagnosed and had lasted under 2 months. The receptor was isolated from a woman aged 45 to 65 with Graves' hyperthyroidism that later progressed to Graves' ophthalmopathy. V is TRBV27 and J is TRBJ1-1; tentatively, D is TRBD1 (6 bases). The sequenced material came from blood. The CDR3: CASVGNWGATEAFF. CDR3 DNA sequence: TGTGCCAGCGTAGGAAATTGGGGGGCCACTGAAGCTTTCTTT.